This T cell receptor beta chain came from a study of blood T cell repertoires in COVID-19. Germline V gene sequence: CDR1 LGHNT, CDR2 FRNRAP. The CDR3 has 15 residues. J lost 4 bases, V lost 7 bases, and 7 bases had no gene match. TCRdb's copy holds only in-frame clones and misses some; the assay was immunoSEQ multiplex PCR. The sample has 100,000 to 110,000 clones; roughly 80% are singletons. The TCR originated in a man aged 45-65 years with active or convalescent COVID-19. Material: peripheral blood. J is TRBJ2-2 and V is TRBV12-5; 9 bases line up with TRBD1. This CDR3 reads CASVPDRGFTGELFF. DNA for the CDR3: TGTGCTAGTGTCCCGGACAGGGGCTTCACCGGGGAGCTGTTTTTT.